What follows are 12 T cell receptor beta chains derived from one specimen sequenced in a study of T cell responses to AZD1222 COVID-19 vaccine. TCRdb's table, derived via immunoSEQ multiplex PCR, lists solely in-frame clones and lacks some. The sample lists about 110,000 clones, 70% to 90% occurring once. The starting material was peripheral blood, obtained on day 0 of MenACWY control vaccination. The receptor source for this set is an adult in good health.

In DNA, the CDR3 is TGTGCCAGCAGCTTATGGGACTTGGGTGAGCAGTTCTTC. This encodes CASSLWDLGEQFF. The chain is built from TRBV7-3 and TRBJ2-1; a possible D gene is TRBD2 (6 bases). The CDR3 has 13 amino acids. CDR1 SGHTA and CDR2 FQGTGA come from the germline V gene. V was shortened by 2 bases and J by 9 bases, with 11 bases between the two germline ends.

V is TRBV3-1 (or the pseudogene TRBV3-2) and J is TRBJ1-5; no definite D call. This CDR3 has 15 amino acids. Trimming left V 0 bases short and J 0 bases short, with 6 bases between. Germline CDR1 LGHDT, CDR2 YNNKEL (reference sequence). This chain's CDR3 is CASSQDVGSNQPQHF. The CDR3 nucleotides are TGTGCCAGCAGCCAAGATGTCGGTAGCAATCAGCCCCAGCATTTT.

The chain links TRBV11-2 to TRBJ1-2, with D possibly matching TRBD1 (6 bases). V was clipped by 5 bases and J by 4 bases, with 17 bases between them. CDR1 and CDR2 from the germline V gene are SGHAT and FQNNGV. The CDR3 spans 15 residues. In nucleotides, the CDR3 is TGTGCCAGCAGCGGTCAGGGGACCAAGGTCTATGGCTACACCTTC. Translation: CASSGQGTKVYGYTF.

The gene calls are TRBV6-5 and TRBJ1-6; possible D gene TRBD1, 5 bases. The CDR3 totals 16 residues. Trimming cost V 0 bases and J 1 base, with 7 bases left between them. Germline CDR1 is MNHEY and CDR2 is SVGAGI. The CDR3 region is CASSYSGGSYNSPLHF. The CDR3 DNA follows: TGTGCCAGCAGTTACTCCGGGGGGTCCTATAATTCACCCCTCCACTTT.

The chain couples TRBV11-2 to TRBJ2-2; D gene ambiguous. CDR1 and CDR2 from the germline V gene are SGHAT and FQNNGV. The CDR3 has 15 residues. V lost 5 bases to trimming and J lost 0 bases, with 10 bases between them. CDR3 amino acids: CASSPRASNTGELFF. In DNA form, the CDR3 reads TGTGCCAGCAGCCCCCGGGCCTCGAACACCGGGGAGCTGTTTTTT.

The chain links TRBV24-1 to TRBJ2-7; TRBD1 agrees at 11 bases. The CDR3 extends over 16 amino acids. The germline CDR1 and CDR2 sequences are KGHDR and SFDVKD. V shed 4 bases, J shed 0 bases, and the junction held 4 bases outside the gene matches. The CDR3 loop reads CATSDSGQGASYEQYF. CDR3 sequence (DNA): TGTGCCACCAGTGACTCCGGACAGGGGGCCTCCTACGAGCAGTACTTC.

The CDR3 region is CASSPPEGGNSPLHF. DNA of the CDR3: TGTGCCAGCTCACCACCGGAGGGAGGTAATTCACCCCTCCACTTT. V and J are TRBV18 and TRBJ1-6; no reliable D call. Germline loops: CDR1 KGHSH, CDR2 LQKENI. The V and J ends lost 0 bases and 6 bases respectively, with 9 bases between them. There are 15 residues in the CDR3.

The rearrangement joins TRBV4-2 to TRBJ1-5; no reliable D call. CDR1 and CDR2 from the germline V gene are LGHNA and YNFKEQ. The CDR3 has 15 residues. Deletions cut 0 bases from V and 3 bases from J, with 9 bases between. The CDR3 sequence is CASSQEVPPNQPQHF. In DNA form, the CDR3 reads TGTGCCAGCAGCCAAGAGGTCCCGCCCAATCAGCCCCAGCATTTT.

The gene calls are TRBV4-3 and TRBJ1-1; D not certain. This CDR3 comprises 17 residues. The germline V and J ends were trimmed by 0 bases and 0 bases, with 14 bases remaining between them. CDR1 is LGHNA and CDR2 is YSLEER in the germline V gene. CDR3 loop: CASSQDLWRNMNTEAFF. The CDR3 DNA is TGCGCCAGCAGCCAAGATCTTTGGCGGAACATGAACACTGAAGCTTTCTTT.

CDR3: CASSPQEGEQFF. CDR3 in DNA: TGTGCCAGCAGCCCACAAGAGGGGGAGCAGTTCTTC. This chain links TRBV7-3 with TRBJ2-1; D tentatively fits TRBD1 or TRBD2 (5 bases each). Germline values: CDR1 SGHTA, CDR2 FQGTGA. The ends were cut back, 5 bases at V and 10 bases at J, with 12 bases in the middle. The CDR3 length is 12 residues.

This chain links TRBV28 with TRBJ1-1, with D possibly matching TRBD1 (5 bases). The V gene's germline CDR1 is MDHEN and CDR2 SYDVKM. With 11 bases removed from V and 2 bases from J, the gap between germline ends came to 12 bases. CDR3 length: 12 amino acids. The CDR3 DNA reads as TGTGCCTCGAGGACACGCAACACTGAAGCTTTCTTT. Translation: CASRTRNTEAFF.

The genes are TRBV7-3 and TRBJ2-3; 15 bases align to TRBD2. Per germline, CDR1 SGHTA and CDR2 FQGTGA. The J segment lost 4 bases and the V segment lost 4 bases, leaving 3 bases of the junction unmatched. The CDR3 extends over 16 amino acids. This CDR3 is CASSSGLAGGADTQYF. DNA for the CDR3: TGTGCCAGCAGCTCCGGACTAGCGGGAGGGGCAGATACGCAGTATTTT.